The following is a T cell receptor beta chain sequence with its context. Its cognate antigen is unknown. The method was immunoSEQ multiplex PCR; TCRdb's version includes in-frame clones alone and lacks a portion of them. The table lists around 100,000 clones, approximately 87% of them singletons. This sample was taken from a study of T cell responses to AZD1222 COVID-19 vaccine. General study findings and limits: Most donors were white British and more were female, and clonal diversity was possibly underestimated. At baseline, just 6 or 7 AZD1222 recipients tested seropositive. At 160-218 and 743-854, vaccine-associated CD4 TCRs were dominant, and they spanned spike. Among spike-specific TCRs, nearly half reportedly target unmutated variant regions.

Germline CDR1 LGHDT, CDR2 YNNKEL (reference sequence). The V gene lost 1 base and the J gene lost 4 bases, with 14 bases spanning the gap. This CDR3 is built from 15 residues. The V gene is TRBV3-1 (or the pseudogene TRBV3-2), the J gene TRBJ2-7, with D uncertain. This specimen consisted of peripheral blood, obtained on day 0 of AZD1222 vaccination. The source of this sequence is an adult in good health. CDR3 nucleotide sequence: TGTGCCAGCAGCCAAGGTCCTCAATCGGGTTACGAGCAGTACTTC. It yields the protein CASSQGPQSGYEQYF.